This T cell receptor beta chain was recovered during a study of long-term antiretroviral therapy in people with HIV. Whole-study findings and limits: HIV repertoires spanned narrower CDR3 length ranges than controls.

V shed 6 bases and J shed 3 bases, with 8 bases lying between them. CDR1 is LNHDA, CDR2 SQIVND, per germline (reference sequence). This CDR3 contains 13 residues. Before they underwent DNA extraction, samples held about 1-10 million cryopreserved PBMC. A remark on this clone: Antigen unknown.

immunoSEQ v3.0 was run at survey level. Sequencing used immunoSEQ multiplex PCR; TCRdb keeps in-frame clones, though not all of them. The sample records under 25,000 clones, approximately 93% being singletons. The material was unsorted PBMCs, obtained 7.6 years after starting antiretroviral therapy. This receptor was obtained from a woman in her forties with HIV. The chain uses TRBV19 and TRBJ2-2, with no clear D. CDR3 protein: CASRNLDTGELFF. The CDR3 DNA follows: TGTGCCAGTAGAAACCTAGACACCGGGGAGCTGTTTTTT.